The sample holds a few counts of the clone carrying this T cell receptor (beta chain). Its specificity is not known. During its preparation, the TCRbeta library received unique molecular identifiers. TCRdb called the PCR reads again in MiXCR, with one record for every CDR3 protein. The top ten hold approximately 13% of the sample, which has about 170,000 distinct CDR3 sequences, approximately 12% seen once. The data derive from a study of T-cell reconstitution after alpha-beta-depleted transplantation in children. Study results and limitations: T-cell counts and diversity at one year following transplant were attributed mainly to newly produced T cells. Reportedly, alpha-beta T cells present about two months post-transplant originated from several hundred expanded clones of graft origin. Where some patients showed high TCRbeta diversity at day 60, it came from recipient T cells and thymic progenitors that had survived.

CDR1 and CDR2 from the germline V gene are SGHTA and FQGNSA. After removal of 5 bases from V and 2 bases from J, the junction contained 13 bases not matched to a gene. The CDR3 extends over 17 amino acids. Sequencing used PBMCs, obtained before TCRalphabeta/CD19-depleted stem cell transplant. This TCR derives from a boy aged 2-9 years with acute myeloid leukemia, due to receive a stem cell transplant. This chain uses TRBV7-2 with TRBJ1-2; TRBD1 aligns across 8 bases. The CDR3 DNA is TGTGCCAGCAGCGCCGTCCCGGGACAGGTTACGAACTATGGCTACACCTTC. As protein: CASSAVPGQVTNYGYTF.